This T cell receptor beta chain was observed in a study of control samples from healthy donors and cancer patients. Germline CDR1 and CDR2: MNHEY and SMNVEV (reference sequence). The CDR3 has 17 residues. The J segment lost 3 bases and the V segment lost 8 bases, leaving 14 bases of the junction unmatched. Profiled with immunoSEQ multiplex PCR; TCRdb holds only in-frame clones, not every one. The sample lists approximately 52,000 clones; roughly 86% were seen once. The sequence was obtained from a man aged 45-60 years in good health. The sample taken for sequencing was blood. The chain joins TRBV27 to TRBJ2-2; 8 bases map to TRBD1. CDR3 DNA sequence: TGTGCCAGCTCCCTGCCCTGGGGGACAGGATACACCGGGGAGCTGTTTTTT. Translated: CASSLPWGTGYTGELFF.